Listed here are 13 T cell receptor beta chains from one sample, sequenced in a study of T cells in women clearing cervical HPV infection. Measured with immunoSEQ multiplex PCR; TCRdb has only the in-frame clones, and not every one. The sample totals approximately 35,000 clones. The sample taken for sequencing was blood buffy coat. Every receptor here comes from a woman between 18 and 70 years old with a cervical HPV16 infection that either progressed to CIN3+ or cleared (not recorded which).

A word on this clone: The CDR3 end is not reached by the read, which stops 3 residues before it; the germline J gene fills it in. The rearrangement links TRBV6-2 or TRBV6-3 to TRBJ1-3; D is uncertain. Trimming removed 3 bases at V and 4 bases at J, with 4 bases between. CDR3 length equals 12 residues. Germline CDR1 MNHEY, CDR2 SVGEGT. The CDR3 DNA, read in part, is TGTGCCAGCAGTTATAAAGGAAACACC. Protein product: CASSYKGNT. Given in full, the CDR3 is CASSYKGNTIYF.

The CDR3 bases that were read are TGTGCCTGGGCCGGGGACAGGGTTGGGTCTGAA. This encodes CAWAGDRVGSE. The entire CDR3 reads CAWAGDRVGSEAFF. The chain couples TRBV30 to TRBJ1-1; TRBD1 matches 9 bases. The CDR3 goes on 3 residues after the read ends, and that part is filled in from the germline J gene. The CDR3 is 14 residues long. Losses at the gene ends were 5 bases for V and 6 bases for J; bases not matched to a gene: 10. Per the germline V gene, CDR1 is GTSNPN and CDR2 is SVGIG (reference sequence). Variable domain in full (rest from reference TRBV30 and TRBJ1-1): SQTIHQWPATLVQPVGSPLSLECTVEGTSNPNLYWYRQAAGRGLQLLFYSVGIGQISSEVPQNLSASRPQDRQFILSSKKLLLSDSGFYLCAWAGDRVGSEAFFGQGTRLTVV.

A note on this clone: The CDR3 goes on 3 residues after the read ends, and that part is filled in from the germline J gene. This rearrangement joins TRBV7-9 to TRBJ1-1; TRBD1 agrees at 8 bases. The CDR3 extends over 13 amino acids. From germline, CDR1 is SEHNR and CDR2 FQNEAQ (reference sequence). V was pared by 7 bases and J by 3 bases, with 4 bases of the junction left unmatched. CDR3 DNA, as far as it was read: TGTGCCAGCACACCGACAGGGGACACTGAA. Its protein is CASTPTGDTE. The full CDR3 protein is CASTPTGDTEAFF.

The CDR3 DNA, read in part, is TGTGCCAGCAGTCGAAAGACAGGTCACTATGGT. Amino acid sequence: CASSRKTGHYG. The entire CDR3 is CASSRKTGHYGQYF. This sequence joins TRBV5-6 and TRBJ2-4; D is perhaps TRBD1 (6 bases). The read comes to an end 3 residues before the CDR3 does, leaving the germline J gene to fill in the end. This CDR3 has 14 residues. Germline CDR1 is SGHDT and CDR2 is YYEEEE.

A remark on this clone: The read ends 3 residues before the CDR3 terminus; that terminus is restored from the germline J gene. The chain recombines TRBV6-2 or TRBV6-3 with TRBJ2-7; 7 bases match TRBD1. CDR3 length: 15 residues. With 6 bases clipped from V and 3 bases from J, the junction kept 11 bases outside the gene matches. The germline V gene has CDR1 MNHEY and CDR2 SVGEGT. The CDR3 here is CASRDITGVYYEQYF. The sequenced CDR3 bases are TGTGCCAGCAGGGATATAACAGGGGTCTACTACGAG.

As concerns this clone: The read falls 3 residues short of the CDR3 end, and the missing part is taken from the germline J gene. This chain uses TRBV12-3 or TRBV12-4 with TRBJ1-4, with D uncertain. V was trimmed by 5 bases and J by 8 bases, leaving 21 bases between them. CDR3 length equals 16 residues. The sequenced CDR3 bases are TGTGCCAGCAGTCAGAGAGGACGAGGGCGGGTGGAAAAA. This gives the protein CASSQRGRGRVEK. The whole CDR3 protein is CASSQRGRGRVEKLFF.

Remarks on this clone: The read stops 3 residues short of the end of the CDR3; the missing end is completed from the germline J gene. The chain joins TRBV5-4 to TRBJ2-1; TRBD2 matches 7 bases. This CDR3 comprises 16 residues. Losses at the gene ends were 5 bases for V and 7 bases for J; bases not matched to a gene: 15. CDR1 and CDR2 from the germline V gene are SGHNT and YYREEE (reference sequence). CDR3: CASSPTPGRGENEQFF. CDR3 DNA, as far as it was read: TGTGCCAGCAGTCCAACTCCGGGACGGGGGGAGAATGAG. The whole variable domain, remainder taken from reference TRBV5-4 and TRBJ2-1, is ETGVTQSPTHLIKTRGQQVTLRCSSQSGHNTVSWYQQALGQGPQFIFQYYREEENGRGNFPPRFSGLQFPNYSSELNVNALELDDSALYLCASSPTPGRGENEQFFGPGTRLTVL.

In terms of frequency, this clone is medium-sized. The CDR3 is cut off 3 residues early in the read; its end comes from the germline J gene. The J gene is TRBJ2-5, the V gene TRBV10-3; TRBD2 matches 13 bases. The germline gives CDR1 ENHRY, CDR2 SYGVKD. This CDR3 region has 20 residues. V gave up 8 bases and J gave up 0 bases; unmatched junction bases: 18. The sequenced part of the CDR3 DNA is TGTGCCATCGGACTAGCGGGGGCGGAAAACCACGGCCCTTACCAAGAGACC. It yields the protein CAIGLAGAENHGPYQET. The full CDR3 reads CAIGLAGAENHGPYQETQYF.

The CDR3 reads CAILDRGNSPLHF. CDR3 DNA, as far as it was read: TGTGCCATTTTAGACAGGGGCAATTCACCC. The chain is built from TRBV2 and TRBJ1-6; the match to TRBD1 covers 8 bases. The read finishes 3 residues shy of the CDR3 end, and the germline J gene is used to complete it. The V segment lost 10 bases and the J segment 7 bases; nucleotides outside the gene matches: 6. This CDR3 is built from 13 residues. Germline-derived CDR1 and CDR2 are SNHLY and FYNNEI.

Comments on this clone: The sequence runs out 3 residues before the end of the CDR3; the remainder is reconstructed from the germline J gene. The V call is TRBV7-8, the J call TRBJ2-6; either TRBD1 or TRBD2 may supply D (5 bases each). CDR3 length: 14 residues. Germline CDR1 and CDR2: SGHVS and FQNEAQ. V lost 10 bases, J lost 3 bases, and 13 bases lay in between. CDR3 DNA (partial): TGTGCCACTGAAAGAGGGGTTGGGGCCAACGTC. It yields the protein CATERGVGANV. The CDR3 in full is CATERGVGANVLTF.

Regarding this clone: The read falls 3 residues short of the CDR3 end, and the missing part is taken from the germline J gene. The genes are TRBV5-1 and TRBJ1-1; tentatively, D is TRBD1 (5 bases). Germline V CDR1 and CDR2: SGHRS, YFSETQ. This CDR3 contains 12 residues. Partial CDR3 DNA: TGCGCCAGCAGCCTGGGTGTCGGGGGG. It is translated as CASSLGVGG. The full CDR3 is CASSLGVGGAFF.

For this clone: The read terminates 3 residues ahead of where the CDR3 ends, so the germline J gene completes it. The chain uses TRBV7-2 and TRBJ1-2; D perhaps matches TRBD1 (5 bases). The CDR3 length is 14 residues. Germline lookup yields CDR1 SGHTA and CDR2 FQGNSA. The CDR3 reads CASRPGTSFGTYTF. CDR3 DNA, as far as it was read: TGTGCCAGCAGGCCCGGGACTAGCTTTGGTACC. Full variable domain (remainder filled in from reference TRBV7-2 and TRBJ1-2): GAGVSQSPSNKVTEKGKDVELRCDPISGHTALYWYRQSLGQGLEFLIYFQGNSAPDKSGLPSDRFSAERTGGSVSTLTIQRTQQEDSAVYLCASRPGTSFGTYTFGSGTRLTVV.

As concerns this clone: The read ends 3 residues early relative to the CDR3; the germline J gene fills the gap. The chain joins TRBV6-2 or TRBV6-3 to TRBJ1-2; no definite D call. Germline assignment: CDR1 MNHEY and CDR2 SVGEGT. CDR3 size: 15 residues. The CDR3 DNA, read in part, is TGTGCCAGCAGTTACACCCTCCAGGCAGGCTACGAC. The encoded protein is CASSYTLQAGYD. The whole CDR3 reads CASSYTLQAGYDYTF.